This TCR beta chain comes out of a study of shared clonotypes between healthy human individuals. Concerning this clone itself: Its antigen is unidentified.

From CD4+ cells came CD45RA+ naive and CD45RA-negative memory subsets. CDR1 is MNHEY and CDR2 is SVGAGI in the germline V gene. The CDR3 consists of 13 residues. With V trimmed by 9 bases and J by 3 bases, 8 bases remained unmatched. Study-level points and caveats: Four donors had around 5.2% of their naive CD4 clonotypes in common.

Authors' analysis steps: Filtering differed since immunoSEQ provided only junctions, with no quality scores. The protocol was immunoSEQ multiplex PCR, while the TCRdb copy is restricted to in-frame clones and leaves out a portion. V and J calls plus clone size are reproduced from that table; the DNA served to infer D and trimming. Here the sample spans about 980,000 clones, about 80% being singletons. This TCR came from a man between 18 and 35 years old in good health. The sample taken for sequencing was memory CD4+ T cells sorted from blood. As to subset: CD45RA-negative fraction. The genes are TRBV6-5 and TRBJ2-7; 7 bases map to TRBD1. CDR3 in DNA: TGTGCCAGTACCACAGGGGTGGGCTACGAGCAGTACTTC. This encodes CASTTGVGYEQYF.